This T cell receptor beta chain was documented in a study of identical twins (dated by TCRdb to 2016 to 2018). Regarding the complete study: TCR alpha and beta repertoires from monozygotic twins, unrelated adults of various ages and cord blood were deep-sequenced to test whether fetal clonotypes persist. To rule out contamination, the twin experiments were replicated at different times with different library preparation protocols.

As regards this clonotype: Its antigen is still unknown. Base-call qualities are not available, and no considerably larger clone is one nucleotide away.

Libraries came from 5' RACE. The listed sequencing device is Illumina HiSeq 2000. A universal primer binding site was introduced by template switching, and a unique molecular identifier was present in the final cDNA, enabling accurate counting of TCR cDNA molecules. First-strand cDNA for TCR alpha and beta chains was synthesized from specific primers in the conserved constant-segment region. To control for contamination, each cDNA library was double barcoded with a SMART-Mk sample barcode plus Illumina barcodes. TruSeq adapter sequences along with Illumina sample barcodes were introduced in two successive PCR steps. The TCR alpha and beta cDNA libraries were sequenced on the Illumina HiSeq platform using custom primers. In the authors' own workflow: Unique molecular identifiers were extracted from raw reads with MiGEC, and CDR3 positions were determined with MiXCR. Recombination models were inferred per individual with the repgenHMM and IGoR tools using an EM algorithm. The analysis of shared clonotypes was done with the tcR package in R, with sharing normalized by the product of cloneset sizes. To study raw recombination without the effects of thymic and clonal selection, out-of-frame nonproductive sequences were analyzed. The public reads were reprocessed in TCRdb via fastp at Q25 and MiXCR, keeping in-frame beta chains. One record per CDR3 amino acid sequence lists the most common genes and DNA. TCRdb, rather than the study authors, made the V and J calls. The sample contains some 630,000 distinct CDR3 sequences, roughly 7.1% of them found a single time. The ten largest make up 1.5% to 2% of the sample.

The CDR3, from cysteine to phenylalanine, totals 22 residues. Only the CDR3 portion is preserved as DNA: 66 bases, with reading frame beginning at the first base. V was cut back by 6 bases and J by 1 base, leaving a gap of 34 bases between them. The paper as a whole reports these results and caveats: Because the same donors could not be followed over many years, conclusions were based on cross-sectional statistical analysis. Out-of-frame TCR alpha sequences shared between twins showed an excess of low generation-probability sequences compared with coincidental sharing between unrelated individuals. Fewer insertions were carried by abundant cord blood beta clonotypes, a similar but weaker trend appeared in young adult naive repertoires, and no such trend appeared in memory repertoires. Zero-insertion analyses could be partly confounded by invariant T cells such as MAIT and iNKT, though diverse VJ usage argued against such confounding for most clonotypes. The excess sharing between twins in beta out-of-frame sequences was weaker because fewer shared sequences reduced the signal-to-noise ratio. Recombination models systematically underestimated out-of-frame TCR alpha sharing in monozygotic twins but agreed with sharing between unrelated individuals.

Every donor in the study was a healthy Caucasian. The twin cohort consisted of three pairs of female monozygotic twins, all aged about 18 to 29 years. The RNA used for TCR libraries was isolated from peripheral blood mononuclear cells. These data are also associated with another study on yellow fever vaccine responses in identical twins. As the second study states: According to the authors, the vaccine-induced T cell response in identical twins seemed to be partly convergent and partly specific to each individual. Focusing on identical twins, the study followed the T cell clones that responded to the vaccine, and did so with precision.

The sample taken for sequencing was PBMCs. The clonotype comes from a woman aged 18-29 years in good health. Rearrangement joined TRBV7-1 to TRBJ2-1; a tentative D match to TRBD1 spans 10 bases. TRBV7-1 is given ORF status, its function remaining uncertain. CDR3 protein: CASSPGTGAKREARRSYNEQFF. In nucleotides, the sequence is TGTGCCAGCAGTCCTGGGACAGGGGCGAAGCGGGAGGCCCGAAGATCCTACAATGAGCAGTTCTTC.